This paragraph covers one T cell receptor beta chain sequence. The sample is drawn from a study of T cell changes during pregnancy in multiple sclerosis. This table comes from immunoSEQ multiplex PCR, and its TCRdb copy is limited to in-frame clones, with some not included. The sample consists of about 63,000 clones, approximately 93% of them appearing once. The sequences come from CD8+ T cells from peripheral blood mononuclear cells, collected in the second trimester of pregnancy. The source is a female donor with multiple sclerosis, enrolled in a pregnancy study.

The CDR3 is CASSPNRGSSYNEQFF. As DNA, the CDR3 is TGTGCCAGCAGCCCTAACCGCGGTTCGTCCTACAATGAGCAGTTCTTC. The chain uses TRBV11-1 and TRBJ2-1; D gene uncertain. The CDR3 is 16 amino acids. Trimming took 5 bases from V and 1 from J, leaving 15 bases between them. Germline V lookup: CDR1 SGHAT, CDR2 FQDESV (reference sequence).